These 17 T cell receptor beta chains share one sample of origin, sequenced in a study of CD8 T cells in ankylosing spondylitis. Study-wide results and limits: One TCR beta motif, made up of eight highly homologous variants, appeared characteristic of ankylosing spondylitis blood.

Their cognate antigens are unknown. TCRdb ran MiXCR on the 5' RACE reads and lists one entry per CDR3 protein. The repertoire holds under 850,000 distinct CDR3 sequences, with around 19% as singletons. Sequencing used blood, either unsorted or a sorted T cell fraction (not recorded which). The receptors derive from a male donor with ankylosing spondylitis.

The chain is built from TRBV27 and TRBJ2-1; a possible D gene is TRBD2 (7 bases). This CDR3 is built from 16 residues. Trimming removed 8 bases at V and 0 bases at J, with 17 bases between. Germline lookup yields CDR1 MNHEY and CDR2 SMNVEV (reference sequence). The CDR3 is CASVGGPAYSYNEQFF. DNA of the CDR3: TGTGCCAGCGTCGGGGGGCCGGCGTACTCCTACAATGAGCAGTTCTTC.

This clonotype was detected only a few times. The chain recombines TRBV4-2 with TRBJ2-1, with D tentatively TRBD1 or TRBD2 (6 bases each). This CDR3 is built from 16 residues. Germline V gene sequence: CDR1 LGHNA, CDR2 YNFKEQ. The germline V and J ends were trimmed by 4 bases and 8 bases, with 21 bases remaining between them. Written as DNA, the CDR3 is TGTGCCAGCAGCCTGACCCTATCGGGAGAGGGGGATGAGCAGTTCTTC. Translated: CASSLTLSGEGDEQFF.

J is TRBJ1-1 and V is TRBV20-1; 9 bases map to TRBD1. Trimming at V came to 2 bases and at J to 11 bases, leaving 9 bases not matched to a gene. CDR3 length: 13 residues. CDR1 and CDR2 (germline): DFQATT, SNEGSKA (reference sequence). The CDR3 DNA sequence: TGCAGTGCTAGACCCGGACAGGGGATACTTGCTTTCTTT. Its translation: CSARPGQGILAFF.

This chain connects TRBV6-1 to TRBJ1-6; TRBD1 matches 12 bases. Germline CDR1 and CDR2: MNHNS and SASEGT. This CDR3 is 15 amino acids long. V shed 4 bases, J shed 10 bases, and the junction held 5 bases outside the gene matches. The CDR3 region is CASSGGTGGGSPLHF. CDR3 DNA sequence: TGTGCCAGCAGTGGAGGGACAGGGGGCGGGTCACCCCTCCACTTT.

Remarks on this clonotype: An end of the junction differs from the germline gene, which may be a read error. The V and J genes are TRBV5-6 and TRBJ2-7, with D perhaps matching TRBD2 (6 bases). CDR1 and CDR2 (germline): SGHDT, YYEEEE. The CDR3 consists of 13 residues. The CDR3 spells CAISPGLTYEQYF. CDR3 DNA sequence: TGTGCCATCAGCCCGGGACTCACCTACGAGCAGTACTTC.

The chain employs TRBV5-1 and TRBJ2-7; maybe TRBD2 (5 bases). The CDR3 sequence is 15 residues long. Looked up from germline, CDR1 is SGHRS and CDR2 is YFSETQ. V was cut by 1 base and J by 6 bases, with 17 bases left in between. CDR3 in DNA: TGCGCCAGCAGCTTGTCCCCGAGGACTCCTCTCGAGCAGTACTTC. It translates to CASSLSPRTPLEQYF. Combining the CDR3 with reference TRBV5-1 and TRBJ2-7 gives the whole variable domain KAGVTQTPRYLIKTRGQQVTLSCSPISGHRSVSWYQQTPGQGLQFLFEYFSETQRNKGNFPGRFSGRQFSNSRSEMNVSTLELGDSALYLCASSLSPRTPLEQYFGPGTRLTVT.

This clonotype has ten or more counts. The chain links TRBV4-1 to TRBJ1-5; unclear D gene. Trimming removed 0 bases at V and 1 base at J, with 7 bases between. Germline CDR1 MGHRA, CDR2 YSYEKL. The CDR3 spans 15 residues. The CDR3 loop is CASSQDGVSNQPQHF. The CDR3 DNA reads TGCGCCAGCAGCCAAGATGGGGTCAGCAATCAGCCCCAGCATTTT.

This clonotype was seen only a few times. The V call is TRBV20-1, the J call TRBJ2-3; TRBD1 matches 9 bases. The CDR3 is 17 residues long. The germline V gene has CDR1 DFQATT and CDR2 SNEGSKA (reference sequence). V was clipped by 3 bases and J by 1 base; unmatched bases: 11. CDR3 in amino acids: CSASLGQGGSGTDTQYF. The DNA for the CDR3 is TGCAGTGCTAGTTTGGGACAGGGCGGGTCAGGCACAGATACGCAGTATTTT.

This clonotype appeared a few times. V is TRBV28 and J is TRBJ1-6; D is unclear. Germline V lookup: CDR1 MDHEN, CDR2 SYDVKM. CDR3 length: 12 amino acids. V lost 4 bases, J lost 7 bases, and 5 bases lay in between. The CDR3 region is CASSYLNSPLHF. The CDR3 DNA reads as TGTGCCAGCAGTTACTTGAATTCACCCCTCCACTTT.

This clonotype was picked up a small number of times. The CDR3 loop is CASSTGGGYNEQFF. The CDR3 bases are TGTGCCAGTAGTACTGGGGGGGGGTACAATGAGCAGTTCTTC. The chain is built from TRBV19 and TRBJ2-1; 7 nucleotides match TRBD2. From germline, CDR1 is LNHDA and CDR2 SQIVND (reference sequence). V lost 4 bases, J lost 4 bases, and 4 bases stayed unmatched. There are 14 residues in the CDR3.

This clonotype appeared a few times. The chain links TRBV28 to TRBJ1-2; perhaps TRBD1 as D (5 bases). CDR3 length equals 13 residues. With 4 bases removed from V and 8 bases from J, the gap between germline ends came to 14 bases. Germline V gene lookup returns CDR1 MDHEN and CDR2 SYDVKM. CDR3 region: CASSSGTEVGYTF. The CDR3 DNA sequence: TGTGCCAGCAGTTCCGGGACGGAGGTAGGCTACACCTTC.

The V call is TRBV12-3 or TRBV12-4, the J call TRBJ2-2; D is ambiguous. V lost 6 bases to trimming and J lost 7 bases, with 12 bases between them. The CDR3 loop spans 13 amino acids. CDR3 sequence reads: CASSPHQLGELFF. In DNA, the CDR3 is TGTGCCAGCAGCCCCCATCAACTCGGGGAGCTGTTTTTT.

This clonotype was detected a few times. The CDR3 DNA follows: TGTGCCAGCACCTCCCCAGGGTCTAAAGTTCATGGCTACACCTTC. Protein: CASTSPGSKVHGYTF. The chain recombines TRBV28 with TRBJ1-2; a weak D match, TRBD1 (5 bases). Trimming stripped 7 bases from V and 6 bases from J, with 21 bases between. The germline CDR1 and CDR2 sequences are MDHEN and SYDVKM. The CDR3 has 15 amino acids.

The CDR3 loop is CASSLIRSDYEQYF. Here the CDR3 DNA reads TGCGCCAGCAGCCTCATCCGTAGTGACTACGAGCAGTACTTC. This rearrangement joins TRBV5-1 to TRBJ2-7; D is unclear. Germline V gene lookup returns CDR1 SGHRS and CDR2 YFSETQ. The CDR3 is 14 amino acids. V gave up 4 bases and J gave up 3 bases, with 14 bases separating them.

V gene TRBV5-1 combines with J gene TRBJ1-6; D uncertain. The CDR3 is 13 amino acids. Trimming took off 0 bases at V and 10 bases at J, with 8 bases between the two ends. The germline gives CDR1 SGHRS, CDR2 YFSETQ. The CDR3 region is CASSLDDQSPLHF. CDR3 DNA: TGCGCCAGCAGCTTGGACGATCAGTCACCCCTCCACTTT.

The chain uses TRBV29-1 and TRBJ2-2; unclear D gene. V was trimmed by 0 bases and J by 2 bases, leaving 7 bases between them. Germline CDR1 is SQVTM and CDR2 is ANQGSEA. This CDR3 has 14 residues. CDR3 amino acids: CSVEESLNTGELFF. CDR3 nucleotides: TGCAGCGTTGAAGAGAGCCTAAACACCGGGGAGCTGTTTTTT.

CDR3 protein: CSATGAGAPNYGYTF. In DNA, the CDR3 is TGCAGTGCCACGGGGGCAGGGGCTCCTAACTATGGCTACACCTTC. The V gene is TRBV20-1, the J gene TRBJ1-2, with D tentatively TRBD1 (6 bases). This CDR3 has 15 amino acids. Trimming removed 6 bases from V and 0 bases from J, with 17 bases in between. CDR1 is DFQATT, CDR2 SNEGSKA, per germline (reference sequence).